This T cell receptor beta chain was captured in a study of beta chain features in type 1 diabetes. V dropped 0 bases and J dropped 4; count of bases not matched to a gene: 11. This CDR3 has 18 residues. CDR1 is LNHNV and CDR2 is YYDKDF in the germline V gene (reference sequence). Of the isolated RNA, all was reverse transcribed, and so the sequenced material was expressed TCRB transcripts. Only in-frame clones appear in the TCRdb table, and some are missing; sequencing was by immunoSEQ multiplex PCR. The sample records approximately 140,000 clones, about 7% being singletons. In its sample, this clone was seen a few times.

The chain joins TRBV15 to TRBJ1-4; the match to TRBD1 covers 7 bases. The clonotype comes from a woman aged 25 to 39 in good health. What was sequenced was central memory CD4+ T cells from blood. The CDR3 nucleotides read TGTGCCACCAGCAGAGATCCACACCGGGGGACAGATAATGAAAAACTGTTTTTT. Translating it yields CATSRDPHRGTDNEKLFF.